This entry describes one T cell receptor (beta chain). TCRdb re-called the 5' RACE reads through MiXCR, storing one row per CDR3 protein. Of roughly 240,000 distinct CDR3 sequences listed, roughly 14% are singletons. The sample comes from a study of T-cell memory formation after mild COVID-19. Study summary: The TCR clusters were mostly specific to one donor.

The CDR3 is made up of 13 amino acids. V lost 7 bases to trimming and J lost 4 bases, with 13 bases between them. Germline CDR1 reads ENHRY; CDR2 reads SYGVKD. The source material was PBMCs or a T cell subset sorted from them (not recorded which). This chain joins TRBV10-3 and TRBJ1-2; possible D gene TRBD1, 5 bases. The receptor was isolated from an adult woman who had mild COVID-19 (a few samples of this study predate the infection). Cell type and time point are not known. The CDR3 here is CAITSDKTYGYTF. The CDR3 bases are TGTGCCATCACCTCGGACAAAACCTATGGCTACACCTTC.